The 21 T cell receptor beta chains listed next were all sequenced from one sample in a study of vaccination effects on CD4 cells after COVID-19 (dated by TCRdb to the early 2020s). In the ViraFEST assay, PBMC were stimulated with viral peptide pools, and TCR sequencing was then used to find antigen-specific CD4+ T cell clonotypes based on their expansion. After more than 9 days of culture, CD4+ T cells were isolated with the EasySep CD4+ T cell isolation kit. The absence of prior SARS-CoV-2 infection in healthy vaccine recipients was confirmed by negative nucleocapsid antibodies before and after vaccination. These TCRs' antigens remain unknown. The library was built by means of the immunoSEQ multiplex PCR assay. TCRdb limited this immuneACCESS table to in-frame rearrangements with V and J called. A share of clones is missing; checked studies link under half to unresolved V genes, and the rest is unexplained. Recorded for this sample are 20,000 to 25,000 clones; approximately 70% of them occurred a single time. The top ten clonotypes cover about 9.7% of the sample.

The sequences come from CD4+ T cells from PBMCs cultured with HCoV-NL63 spike peptides, collected before COVID-19 vaccination. Explained via the paper, the cell subset or site label denotes: HCoV-NL63 spike overlapping peptide pool stimulation. These receptors originate from a human donor who received a COVID-19 vaccine.

This rearrangement joins TRBV5-6 to TRBJ1-2; 9 bases agree with TRBD1. J was trimmed by 4 bases and V by 4 bases; bases with no gene match: 14. Germline V gene data show CDR1 as SGHDT and CDR2 as YYEEEE. CDR3 length equals 17 residues. The CDR3, as DNA: TGTGCCAGCAGCCACATGACAGGGGGTCCTCGCCTCTATGGCTACACCTTC. This encodes CASSHMTGGPRLYGYTF.

This chain connects TRBV28 to TRBJ2-5, with D unresolved. This CDR3 is 16 amino acids long. CDR1 and CDR2 (germline): MDHEN, SYDVKM. V lost 1 base and J lost 1, with 13 bases in between. The CDR3 spells CASSLLGWSGQETQYF. The CDR3 nucleotides read TGTGCCAGCAGTTTATTAGGGTGGTCGGGCCAAGAGACCCAGTACTTC.

This clone was seen more than once but under ten times. The chain is built from TRBV30 and TRBJ2-5, with unresolved D. Germline V CDR1 and CDR2: GTSNPN, SVGIG (reference sequence). The V end lost 0 bases, the J end lost 9 bases, and 11 bases lay between the germline ends. The CDR3 sequence is 12 residues long. DNA for the CDR3: TGTGCCTGGAGTGTACTGGTTGGGGCCCAGTACTTC. It yields the protein CAWSVLVGAQYF.

The rearrangement links TRBV18 to TRBJ2-7; D is uncertain. V gave up 0 bases and J gave up 5 bases, with 11 bases separating them. CDR1 is KGHSH and CDR2 is LQKENI in the germline V gene. This CDR3 has 14 residues. CDR3 nucleotides: TGTGCCAGCTCACCACCGGCTCACGGAAACGAGCAGTACTTC. Amino acid sequence: CASSPPAHGNEQYF.

V usage is TRBV24-1 and J usage is TRBJ1-1; D ambiguous. Trimming removed 4 bases from V and 6 bases from J, with 11 bases in between. There are 13 residues in the CDR3. Germline V lookup: CDR1 KGHDR, CDR2 SFDVKD. As DNA, the CDR3 is TGTGCCACCAGTGACCAGAACAGCGCTGAAGCTTTCTTT. Its translation is CATSDQNSAEAFF.

This clone came up a few times. The chain combines TRBV6-5 with TRBJ1-2; the D is unclear. The V end lost 6 bases, the J end lost 0 bases, and 14 bases lay between the germline ends. The CDR3 is made up of 15 amino acids. Germline V gene data show CDR1 as MNHEY and CDR2 as SVGAGI. The CDR3 DNA sequence: TGTGCCAGCAGACTTACCGGGGTCTCTAACTATGGCTACACCTTC. Translating gives CASRLTGVSNYGYTF.

This clone was observed a handful of times. This chain links TRBV7-9 with TRBJ2-7; 8 bases map to TRBD1. The V segment lost 5 bases and the J segment 4 bases; nucleotides outside the gene matches: 4. The CDR3 extends over 13 amino acids. Germline-derived CDR1 and CDR2 are SEHNR and FQNEAQ (reference sequence). The CDR3 loop reads CASSRTGMYEQYF. The DNA of the CDR3 is TGTGCCAGCAGCAGGACAGGGATGTACGAGCAGTACTTC.

Only a few counts were recorded for this clone. The rearrangement joins TRBV20-1 to TRBJ1-3, with 10 bases aligning to TRBD1. This CDR3 contains 16 residues. The germline V gene has CDR1 DFQATT and CDR2 SNEGSKA (reference sequence). V dropped 3 bases and J dropped 4; count of bases not matched to a gene: 9. CDR3 residues: CSASNADRGQGNTIYF. As DNA, the CDR3 is TGCAGTGCTAGTAACGCAGACAGGGGGCAAGGAAACACCATATATTTT.

The chain joins TRBV6-6 to TRBJ2-5; TRBD1 might be the D (6 bases). Germline CDR1 MNHNY, CDR2 SVGAGI (reference sequence). This CDR3 spans 15 amino acids. V shed 6 bases and J shed 1 base, with 15 bases lying between them. CDR3 coding DNA: TGTGCCAGCAGATCAAACGGGGACACCCAAGAGACCCAGTACTTC. It is translated as CASRSNGDTQETQYF.

The rearrangement joins TRBV27 to TRBJ2-3; D gene unclear. Germline-derived CDR1 and CDR2 are MNHEY and SMNVEV (reference sequence). The CDR3 spans 13 residues. V lost 2 bases and J lost 3, with 6 bases in between. The CDR3 here is CASSLGITDTQYF. CDR3 DNA: TGTGCCAGCAGTTTAGGGATAACAGATACGCAGTATTTT.

The V and J genes are TRBV11-2 and TRBJ2-3; D tentatively fits TRBD1 or TRBD2 (5 bases each). V shed 5 bases and J shed 1 base, with 10 bases lying between them. Germline-derived CDR1 and CDR2 are SGHAT and FQNNGV. The length of the CDR3 is 14 residues. For the CDR3, the DNA is TGTGCCAGCAGCCAACTGGGGGGCACAGATACGCAGTATTTT. The encoded protein is CASSQLGGTDTQYF. Looking up the rest from reference TRBV11-2 and TRBJ2-3 gives the full variable domain: EAGVAQSPRYKIIEKRQSVAFWCNPISGHATLYWYQQILGQGPKLLIQFQNNGVVDDSQLPKDRFSAERLKGVDSTLKIQPAKLEDSAVYLCASSQLGGTDTQYFGPGTRLTVL.

This chain links TRBV24-1 with TRBJ1-1, with no clear D. V gave up 4 bases and J gave up 8 bases, with 13 bases separating them. This CDR3 has 13 residues. In germline, CDR1 is KGHDR, CDR2 SFDVKD. The CDR3 protein is CATSDVRAGEAFF. In nucleotides, the CDR3 is TGTGCCACCAGTGACGTCCGGGCAGGCGAAGCTTTCTTT.

The CDR3 DNA sequence: TGTGCCAGTAAAGAGCGGGGGGGTTTTCGAGAGACCCAGTACTTC. This encodes CASKERGGFRETQYF. The chain couples TRBV19 to TRBJ2-5, with TRBD2 matching 10 bases. The junction had 9 bases not matched to a gene; V was cut back by 7 bases and J by 4 bases. Looked up from germline, CDR1 is LNHDA and CDR2 is SQIVND (reference sequence). The CDR3 consists of 15 residues.

V usage is TRBV2 and J usage is TRBJ1-6, with TRBD1 matching over 8 bases. CDR1 is SNHLY and CDR2 is FYNNEI in the germline V gene. Trimming took 6 bases from V and 9 from J; bases not matched to a gene: 4. This CDR3 is 13 amino acids long. The CDR3 loop reads CASRGTGGSPLHF. CDR3 DNA sequence: TGTGCCAGCAGAGGGACAGGAGGTTCACCCCTCCACTTT.

V gene TRBV15 combines with J gene TRBJ2-3; possible D gene TRBD2, 7 bases. The V gene lost 3 bases and the J gene lost 3 bases, with 19 bases spanning the gap. The CDR3 is 17 residues long. From germline, CDR1 is LNHNV and CDR2 YYDKDF (reference sequence). The CDR3 DNA is TGTGCCACCAGCAGGGAGGATCGAAGCGGGACAACAGATACGCAGTATTTT. Translating gives CATSREDRSGTTDTQYF. Together with reference TRBV15 and TRBJ2-3, the CDR3 gives the full variable domain: DAMVIQNPRYQVTQFGKPVTLSCSQTLNHNVMYWYQQKSSQAPKLLFHYYDKDFNNEADTPDNFQSRRPNTSFCFLDIRSPGLGDTAMYLCATSREDRSGTTDTQYFGPGTRLTVL.

V gene TRBV29-1 combines with J gene TRBJ1-1; a possible D gene is TRBD1 (6 bases). In germline, CDR1 is SQVTM, CDR2 ANQGSEA. V shed 5 bases and J shed 1 base, with 11 bases lying between them. The CDR3 covers 13 residues. The CDR3 nucleotides read TGCAGCGTTAAAACAGGGACGAACACTGAAGCTTTCTTT. Its translation is CSVKTGTNTEAFF.

The chain recombines TRBV7-2 with TRBJ2-1; 8 nucleotides agree with TRBD2. V gave up 5 bases and J gave up 6 bases; unmatched junction bases: 9. Germline lookup yields CDR1 SGHTA and CDR2 FQGNSA. The CDR3 is made up of 15 amino acids. The CDR3 sequence is CASSHTSGRLNEQFF. Written as DNA, the CDR3 is TGTGCCAGCAGCCATACTAGCGGCAGACTCAATGAGCAGTTCTTC.

This clone was seen only once. The rearrangement joins TRBV20-1 to TRBJ2-1; the match to TRBD2 covers 13 bases. This CDR3 comprises 21 residues. J lost 0 bases, V lost 3 bases, and 17 bases had no gene match. Germline CDR1 reads DFQATT; CDR2 reads SNEGSKA (reference sequence). The CDR3 here is CSASFYVGLAGVGGSYNEQFF. DNA for the CDR3: TGCAGTGCTAGTTTTTATGTCGGACTAGCGGGAGTTGGGGGCTCCTACAATGAGCAGTTCTTC.

This clone was observed a single time. J is TRBJ2-1 and V is TRBV5-1, with TRBD2 matching over 11 bases. This CDR3 is 15 amino acids long. Germline V gene data show CDR1 as SGHRS and CDR2 as YFSETQ. V was pared by 2 bases and J by 4 bases, with 2 bases of the junction left unmatched. In DNA, the CDR3 is TGCGCCAGCAGCTTTAGCGGGGGGGAGTACAATGAGCAGTTCTTC. It codes for CASSFSGGEYNEQFF.

J is TRBJ2-3 and V is TRBV5-1, with no clear D. Germline assignment: CDR1 SGHRS and CDR2 YFSETQ. Trimming shortened V by 0 bases and J by 0 bases, and 8 bases separated the two germline ends. CDR3 size: 15 residues. CDR3 in DNA: TGCGCCAGCAGCTTGGATGGAGCCAGCACAGATACGCAGTATTTT. Its translation is CASSLDGASTDTQYF.

The chain combines TRBV5-4 with TRBJ1-1; possibly TRBD1 for D (6 bases). The CDR3 spans 13 residues. CDR1 SGHNT and CDR2 YYREEE come from the germline V gene (reference sequence). The V gene lost 1 base and the J gene lost 7 bases, with 11 bases spanning the gap. The DNA for the CDR3 is TGTGCCAGCAGCTTGTGGGGGGCGGGTGAAGCTTTCTTT. Translating it yields CASSLWGAGEAFF.